Listed below are T cell receptor beta chains from one sample, sequenced in a study of blood T cell repertoires in COVID-19. Profiled with immunoSEQ multiplex PCR; TCRdb holds only in-frame clones, not every one. The sample has approximately 300,000 clones; approximately 92% are singletons. Sequenced sample: PBMCs or T cells enriched from blood (not recorded which). These receptors were obtained from a young woman who had recovered from COVID-19. The CDR3 runs from the conserved cysteine through the conserved F or W. A D gene is named only where the DNA matches it firmly. Size tells how often a clone was seen (once, few, many) or the class of an expanded clone, and some rows leave it out.

size	D	V	J	DNA	CDR3
-	TRBD2	TRBV11-2	TRBJ2-1	TGTGCCAGCAGGATGCTAGCGGGGGTCGGTAACAATGAGCAGTTCTTC	CASRMLAGVGNNEQFF
-	-	TRBV28	TRBJ2-7	TGTGCCAGCAGTGTCACGGCTCGGGGAGCCAGTTCCTACGAGCAGTACTTC	CASSVTARGASSYEQYF
-	TRBD1	TRBV28	TRBJ1-5	TGTGCAGTACAACAGGGGGGACTCAATCAGCCCCAGCATTTT	CAVQQGGLNQPQHF
-	TRBD2	TRBV4-2	TRBJ2-7	TGTGCCAGCAGCCAAGATAGGTTTGGACTAGCGGGGGGAGTTCAATACGAGCAGTACTTC	CASSQDRFGLAGGVQYEQYF
-	TRBD1	TRBV7-2	TRBJ1-2	TGTGCCAGCAGCTCGACAGGGGGCGGAGGGGGCTACACCTTC	CASSSTGGGGGYTF
-	-	TRBV2	TRBJ1-2	TGTGCCAGCAGTGAAGCGAGGTTCGCCAGAAACTATGGCTACACCTTC	CASSEARFARNYGYTF
few	-	TRBV7-9	TRBJ1-1	TGTGCCAGCAGACCAACAGGCTCGAACACTGAAGCTTTCTTT	CASRPTGSNTEAFF
-	-	TRBV7-8	TRBJ1-5	TGTGCCAGCAGCTTAGTGGGCACTCAGCCCCAGCATTTT	CASSLVGTQPQHF
-	-	TRBV7-2	TRBJ1-1	TGTGCCAGCAGCGGGGGGTACAAGACTGAAGCTTTCTTT	CASSGGYKTEAFF
-	TRBD1	TRBV28	TRBJ2-5	TGTGCCAGCAGTTTAGGCGGACAGGGGGAAGAGACCCAGTACTTC	CASSLGGQGEETQYF
once	TRBD2	TRBV11-2	TRBJ2-5	TGTGCCAGCAGCTTTGAACTAGCGGGGGGTGAGACCCAGTACTTC	CASSFELAGGETQYF
-	-	TRBV5-5	TRBJ1-2	TGTGCCAGCAGCTTCCGCGTAAACTATGGCTACACCTTC	CASSFRVNYGYTF
-	TRBD1	TRBV5-4	TRBJ2-7	TGTGCCAGCAGCAGAAAGGACAGGGGGATTCCCTACGAGCAGTACTTC	CASSRKDRGIPYEQYF
few	TRBD1	TRBV11-3	TRBJ2-1	TGTGCCAGCACCTCTCGGGACAGGGTATCCTACAATGAGCAGTTCTTC	CASTSRDRVSYNEQFF
-	-	TRBV28	TRBJ2-2	TGTGCCAGCAGTTTGGTCAGGGCCGGGGAGCTGTTTTTT	CASSLVRAGELFF
-	-	TRBV11-3	TRBJ2-5	TGTGCCAGCAGCCGCCAGGGGTATGGGGAGACCCAGTACTTC	CASSRQGYGETQYF
-	TRBD1	TRBV19	TRBJ2-4	TGTGCCAGCCTTGACAGGGGGGTTGCCAAAAACATTCAGTACTTC	CASLDRGVAKNIQYF
once	-	TRBV28	TRBJ2-7	TGTGCCAGCAGTACCCCGGCGACAGGATCCTACGAGCAGTACTTC	CASSTPATGSYEQYF
-	TRBD1	TRBV4-3	TRBJ1-1	TGCGCCAGCAGCAGGGACAGATTTAACACTGAAGCTTTCTTT	CASSRDRFNTEAFF
-	-	TRBV7-2	TRBJ2-3	TGTGCCAGCAGCTTAGCATACAGCAGCACAGATACGCAGTATTTT	CASSLAYSSTDTQYF
-	TRBD2	TRBV19	TRBJ2-3	TGTGCCAGTAGTACGGCTAGCGGGGCAGATACGCAGTATTTT	CASSTASGADTQYF